A selection of T cell receptor beta chains follows, all from one sample in a study of cytomegalovirus exposure and HLA in healthy donors. This table comes from immunoSEQ multiplex PCR, and its TCRdb copy is limited to in-frame clones, with some not included. The sample lists about 190,000 clones; approximately 88% were seen once. Source material: PBMCs. The source of these receptors is a woman between 50 and 59 years old in good health and CMV-seropositive. Each CDR3 is given with its conserved first and last residue. The D gene is left open where the match is weak. Where a row states a size, it is once, few, many or the class of an expanded clone; other rows omit it.

clone_size: -; d_call: -; v_call: TRBV27; j_call: TRBJ2-1; cdr3_aa: CASSLFLLEDNEQFF; cdr3_nt: TGTGCCAGCAGTTTATTTCTACTAGAGGACAATGAGCAGTTCTTC
clone_size: -; d_call: TRBD1; v_call: TRBV7-2; j_call: TRBJ2-1; cdr3_aa: CASSLGRGRNEQFF; cdr3_nt: TGTGCCAGCAGCTTAGGCAGGGGGCGGAATGAGCAGTTCTTC
clone_size: -; d_call: -; v_call: TRBV14; j_call: TRBJ1-4; cdr3_aa: CASSQVTGKGEKLFF; cdr3_nt: TGTGCCAGCAGCCAAGTAACAGGGAAAGGAGAAAAACTGTTTTTT
clone_size: few; d_call: -; v_call: TRBV2; j_call: TRBJ2-6; cdr3_aa: CASSDSDSSSGANVLTF; cdr3_nt: TGTGCCAGCAGTGATTCGGACAGCTCCTCTGGGGCCAACGTCCTGACTTTC
clone_size: -; d_call: -; v_call: TRBV6-5; j_call: TRBJ2-7; cdr3_aa: CASTDTLTYEQYF; cdr3_nt: TGTGCCAGCACCGACACATTGACCTACGAGCAGTACTTC
clone_size: -; d_call: -; v_call: TRBV5-1; j_call: TRBJ2-7; cdr3_aa: CASSLEGGEGEQYF; cdr3_nt: TGCGCCAGCAGCTTGGAGGGGGGGGAAGGTGAGCAGTACTTC
clone_size: -; d_call: -; v_call: TRBV11-2; j_call: TRBJ1-1; cdr3_aa: CASSPKSAAGTFF; cdr3_nt: TGTGCCAGCAGTCCAAAGTCGGCAGCGGGAACTTTCTTT
clone_size: -; d_call: TRBD1; v_call: TRBV5-1; j_call: TRBJ2-3; cdr3_aa: CASSWGQDSRTDTQYF; cdr3_nt: TGCGCCAGCAGCTGGGGACAGGATAGTAGAACAGATACGCAGTATTTT
clone_size: -; d_call: -; v_call: TRBV6-4; j_call: TRBJ1-6; cdr3_aa: CASSPEQGDNSPLHF; cdr3_nt: TGTGCCAGCAGTCCTGAACAGGGTGATAATTCACCCCTCCACTTT
clone_size: -; d_call: TRBD2; v_call: TRBV5-6; j_call: TRBJ2-3; cdr3_aa: CASSFLAGAYTDTQYF; cdr3_nt: TGTGCCAGCAGCTTTCTAGCGGGGGCGTACACAGATACGCAGTATTTT
clone_size: -; d_call: TRBD2; v_call: TRBV2; j_call: TRBJ2-7; cdr3_aa: CASRERPGLGYEQYF; cdr3_nt: TGTGCCAGCAGAGAAAGACCGGGACTAGGTTACGAGCAGTACTTC
clone_size: -; d_call: TRBD1; v_call: TRBV28; j_call: TRBJ1-2; cdr3_aa: CASSGQGAIPTYGYTF; cdr3_nt: TGTGCCAGCAGTGGACAGGGAGCGATTCCTACCTATGGCTACACCTTC
clone_size: -; d_call: -; v_call: TRBV7-3; j_call: TRBJ2-3; cdr3_aa: CASSFQGTADTQYF; cdr3_nt: TGTGCCAGCAGCTTCCAGGGGACCGCAGATACGCAGTATTTT
clone_size: -; d_call: TRBD2; v_call: TRBV5-1; j_call: TRBJ2-3; cdr3_aa: CASSSSGVWADTQYF; cdr3_nt: TGCGCCAGCAGCTCAAGCGGGGTTTGGGCAGATACGCAGTATTTT
clone_size: -; d_call: TRBD1; v_call: TRBV30; j_call: TRBJ1-5; cdr3_aa: CASWTGAVNQPQHF; cdr3_nt: TGTGCCTCCTGGACAGGGGCAGTCAATCAGCCCCAGCATTTT
clone_size: -; d_call: TRBD1; v_call: TRBV6-1; j_call: TRBJ1-1; cdr3_aa: CASRATGDTEAFF; cdr3_nt: TGTGCCAGCAGAGCGACAGGGGACACTGAAGCTTTCTTT
clone_size: -; d_call: TRBD1; v_call: TRBV30; j_call: TRBJ2-7; cdr3_aa: CAWQYRGLPYEQYF; cdr3_nt: TGTGCCTGGCAGTACAGGGGGTTACCCTACGAGCAGTACTTC